This TCR beta chain originates from a study of low-dose radiotherapy and immunotherapy resistance in tumors. The time point denotes: after trial treatment. Treatment of the sample: LDRT plus nivolumab, ipilimumab, low-dose cyclophosphamide and aspirin (RACIN trial). CDR3 length equals 12 residues. The V end lost 2 bases, the J end lost 2 bases, and 3 bases lay between the germline ends. Per germline, CDR1 MNHEY and CDR2 SVGAGI. This clonotype came up many times. cDNA synthesis used a TRAV/TRBV-specific primer set for both chains. It was with a constant-region primer and a V-primer adapter that TCRs were amplified over approximately 18 PCR cycles. Using its own MiXCR run on the reads, TCRdb lists one record per CDR3 protein. The repertoire consists of about 84,000 distinct CDR3 sequences, with 17% occurring once and the leading ten covering roughly 1.5%.

The chain carries TRBV6-5 and TRBJ1-2; D not resolved. The source was PBMCs, collected after low-dose radiotherapy plus immunotherapy. The receptor's source is a male donor with prostate cancer. CDR3 sequence reads: CASSYRNYGYTF. The DNA of the CDR3 is TGTGCCAGCAGTTACAGGAACTATGGCTACACCTTC.